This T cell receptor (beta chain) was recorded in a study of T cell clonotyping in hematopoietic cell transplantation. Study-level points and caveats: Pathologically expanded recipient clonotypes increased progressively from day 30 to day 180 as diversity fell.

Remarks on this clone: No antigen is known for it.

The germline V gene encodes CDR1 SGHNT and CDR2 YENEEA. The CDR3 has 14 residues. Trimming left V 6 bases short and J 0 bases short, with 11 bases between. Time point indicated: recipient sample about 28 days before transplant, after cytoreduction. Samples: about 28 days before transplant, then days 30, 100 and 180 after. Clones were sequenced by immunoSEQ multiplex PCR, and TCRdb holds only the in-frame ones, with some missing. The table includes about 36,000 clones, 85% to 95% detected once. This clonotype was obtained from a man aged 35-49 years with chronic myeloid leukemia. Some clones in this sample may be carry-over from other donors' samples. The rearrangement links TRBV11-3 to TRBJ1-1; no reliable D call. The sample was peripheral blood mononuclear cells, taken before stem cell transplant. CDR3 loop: CASRLDGMNTEAFF. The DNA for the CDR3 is TGTGCCAGCAGACTAGACGGTATGAACACTGAAGCTTTCTTT.